This TCR beta chain was identified in a study of STAT3 mutations in large granular lymphocyte leukemia. Study background: Among longitudinally sequenced T-LGLL patients, roughly half had canonical activating STAT3 mutations detected. Immunosuppressive therapy was given to more than half of T-LGLL patients. General study points: Some patients had dominant TCR clones larger than their STAT3 mutant burden. Every T-cell large granular lymphocyte leukemia patient had at least one immunodominant TCR beta clonotype.

Tens of thousands of productive templates were obtained per sample on average. Produced via immunoSEQ multiplex PCR; TCRdb's table is partial and in-frame only. The table lists approximately 43,000 clones, about 81% of them singletons. This clone was detected only a few times. Its target is unknown. A junction end diverges from the germline sequence, so it may reflect a read error. The CDR3 runs to 13 residues. CDR1 MNHEY and CDR2 SVGAGI come from the germline V gene. Sequencing was done on a sample of PBMCs. This receptor was identified in a human donor with T large granular lymphocyte leukemia. Some clones in this sample may be carry-over from other donors' samples. This chain links TRBV6-5 with TRBJ2-3; no definite D call. The CDR3 sequence is CASSERPTVTQYF. CDR3 nucleotides: TGTGCCAGCAGTGAAAGACCCACAGTTACGCAGTATTTT.